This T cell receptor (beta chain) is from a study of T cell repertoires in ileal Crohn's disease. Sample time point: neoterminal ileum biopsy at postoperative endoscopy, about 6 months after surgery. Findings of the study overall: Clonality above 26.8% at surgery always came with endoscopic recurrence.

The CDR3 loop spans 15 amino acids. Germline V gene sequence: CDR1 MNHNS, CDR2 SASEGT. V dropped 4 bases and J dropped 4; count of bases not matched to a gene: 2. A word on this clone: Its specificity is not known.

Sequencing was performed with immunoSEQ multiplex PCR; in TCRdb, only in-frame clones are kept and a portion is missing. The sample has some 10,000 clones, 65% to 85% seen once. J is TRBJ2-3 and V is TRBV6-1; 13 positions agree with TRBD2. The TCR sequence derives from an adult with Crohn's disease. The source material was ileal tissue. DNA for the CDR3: TGTGCCAGCAGTGGGACTAGCGGGAGCCCAGATACGCAGTATTTT. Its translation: CASSGTSGSPDTQYF.